The table lists the clone carrying this TCR beta chain with a few counts. Antigen specificity is unknown. The source of the sample is a study of T cells in Graves' hyperthyroidism and ophthalmopathy. Study summary: Peripheral blood collection took place at initial diagnosis, before any treatment. Overall study findings and caveats: Blood also held most thyroid clonotypes expanded beyond 0.001. The model made its ophthalmopathy prediction, and onset followed a median around 6.9 months later.

V lost 5 bases to trimming and J lost 4 bases, with 15 bases between them. CDR1 DFQATT and CDR2 SNEGSKA come from the germline V gene (reference sequence). This CDR3 comprises 13 residues. The source material, RNA transcripts, was used to amplify TCR beta CDR3 regions. RT-PCR in the first round (using the HTBI primer set) targeted the TCR CDR3. TCRdb used MiXCR to reprocess the multiplex PCR reads, holding one entry per CDR3 protein. This sample yields approximately 370,000 distinct CDR3 sequences, of which 15% are seen a single time; 32% belongs to the top ten. V gene TRBV20-1 combines with J gene TRBJ2-7; D is ambiguous. The clonotype originates from a woman aged 25 to 45 with Graves' hyperthyroidism. The sequenced sample consisted of blood. The CDR3, as DNA: TGCAGTGCTGTCCGGGCGCCGCTGTACGAGCAGTACTTC. Translating it yields CSAVRAPLYEQYF.